Listed below are T cell receptor beta chains from one sample, sequenced in a study of patients and donors after allogeneic stem cell transplantation. TCRdb re-called the RT-PCR reads with MiXCR, one entry per CDR3 protein. The sample includes about a million distinct CDR3 sequences, approximately 19% of them seen just once. The sequenced material came from blood, either unsorted or a sorted T cell fraction (not recorded which). These receptors all come from a human donor who was either an allogeneic HSCT recipient or a stem cell or donor lymphocyte infusion donor (not recorded which). It is not recorded whose cells these are; they may come from a transplant donor. CDR3s include the opening cysteine and the closing phenylalanine or tryptophan. The size entry is marked missing in some rows and otherwise reads once, few, many or a size class.

v_call	clone_size	cdr3_aa
TRBV11-2	few	CASSDLKTGERDNEQFF
TRBV13	few	CASSLSEGTYEQYF
TRBV20-1	-	CSALTIAGERNEQFF
TRBV20-1	-	CSAEPGLADTQYF
TRBV9	-	CASSVLRAGYGYTF
TRBV5-1	-	CASSLEPSQPQHF
TRBV11-3	few	CASSQFPYEQYF
TRBV6-1	few	CASSPRQGILGEKLFF
TRBV29-1	many	CSVVFNEQFF
TRBV6-2/TRBV6-3	-	CASSSAKPGLAGGSQETQYF
TRBV5-1	-	CASSPLRMDTQYF
TRBV7-6	few	CASSFSARIPDTQYF
TRBV11-2	-	CASSLALEGRYYEQYF
TRBV20-1	-	CSAGDYRSGEQYF
TRBV29-1	-	CSVESGGRALDEQFF
TRBV4-2	few	CASSVTGIGDEQYF
TRBV30	-	CAWRERGSTDTQYF
TRBV20-1	-	CSASLFDEQFF
TRBV5-1	-	CASSEQDSGELFF